The present TCR beta chain was sequenced within a study of radiotherapy plus CTLA-4 blockade in lung cancer. Study context: About 20% of patients responded objectively, and about 32% achieved disease control.

Repertoires were generated with immunoSEQ multiplex PCR, while TCRdb's copy carries only in-frame clones and drops some. Of approximately 33,000 clones listed, almost 80% were seen once; the top ten hold 6% to 8%. This clone was counted between two and nine times. This CDR3 spans 14 amino acids. Trimming took off 4 bases at V and 3 bases at J, with 12 bases between the two ends. From germline, CDR1 is ENHRY and CDR2 SYGVKD. The sequence came from a human donor with non-small cell lung cancer who had stable disease on radiotherapy plus ipilimumab. Sequenced here: peripheral blood, sampled from a patient treated with radiotherapy plus ipilimumab. The chain employs TRBV10-3 and TRBJ1-1, with TRBD1 as a possible D gene (5 bases). DNA of the CDR3: TGTGCCATCAGTGTTAGGGACTCGGACACTGAAGCTTTCTTT. The encoded protein is CAISVRDSDTEAFF.